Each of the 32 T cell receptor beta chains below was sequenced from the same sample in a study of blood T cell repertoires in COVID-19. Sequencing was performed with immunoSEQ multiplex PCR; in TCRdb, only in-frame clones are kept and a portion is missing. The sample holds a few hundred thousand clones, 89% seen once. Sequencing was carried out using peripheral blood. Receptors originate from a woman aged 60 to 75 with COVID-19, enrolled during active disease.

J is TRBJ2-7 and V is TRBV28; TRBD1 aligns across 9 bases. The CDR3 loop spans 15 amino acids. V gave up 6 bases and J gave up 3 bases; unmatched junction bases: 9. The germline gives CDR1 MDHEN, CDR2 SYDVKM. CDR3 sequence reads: CASSHRGTGYYEQYF. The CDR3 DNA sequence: TGTGCCAGCAGCCATCGCGGGACAGGGTACTACGAGCAGTACTTC. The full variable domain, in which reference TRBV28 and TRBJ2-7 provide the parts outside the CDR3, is DVKVTQSSRYLVKRTGEKVFLECVQDMDHENMFWYRQDPGLGLRLIYFSYDVKMKEKGDIPEGYSVSREKKERFSLILESASTNQTSMYLCASSHRGTGYYEQYFGPGTRLTVT.

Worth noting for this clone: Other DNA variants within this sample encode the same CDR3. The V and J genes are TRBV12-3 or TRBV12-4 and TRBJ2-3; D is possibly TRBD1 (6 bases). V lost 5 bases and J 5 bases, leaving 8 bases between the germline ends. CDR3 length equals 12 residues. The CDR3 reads CASSPQGDTQYF. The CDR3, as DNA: TGTGCCAGCAGTCCACAGGGAGATACGCAGTATTTT.

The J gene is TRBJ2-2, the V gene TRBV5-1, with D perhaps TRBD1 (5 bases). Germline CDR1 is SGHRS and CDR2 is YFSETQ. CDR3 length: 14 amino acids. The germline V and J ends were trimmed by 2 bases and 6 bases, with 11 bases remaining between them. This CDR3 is CASSFDSPAGELFF. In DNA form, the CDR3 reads TGCGCCAGCAGCTTCGACAGTCCCGCCGGGGAGCTGTTTTTT.

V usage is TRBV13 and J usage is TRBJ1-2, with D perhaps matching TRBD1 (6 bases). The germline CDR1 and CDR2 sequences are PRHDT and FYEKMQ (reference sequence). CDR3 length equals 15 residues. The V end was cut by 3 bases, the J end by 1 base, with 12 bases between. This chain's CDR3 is CASSFGGSINYGYTF. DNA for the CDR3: TGTGCCAGCAGCTTTGGGGGCAGCATTAACTATGGCTACACCTTC. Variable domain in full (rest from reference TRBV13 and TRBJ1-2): AAGVIQSPRHLIKEKRETATLKCYPIPRHDTVYWYQQGPGQDPQFLISFYEKMQSDKGSIPDRFSAQQFSDYHSELNMSSLELGDSALYFCASSFGGSINYGYTFGSGTRLTVV.

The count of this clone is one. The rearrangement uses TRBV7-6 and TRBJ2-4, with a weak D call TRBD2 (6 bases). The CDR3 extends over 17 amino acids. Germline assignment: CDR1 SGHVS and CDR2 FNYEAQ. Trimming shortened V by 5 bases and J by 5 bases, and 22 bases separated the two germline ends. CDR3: CASSQRPTSRGQNIQYF. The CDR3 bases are TGTGCCAGCAGCCAACGACCGACTAGTCGGGGCCAAAACATTCAGTACTTC.

The CDR3 protein is CASSRQIYGYTF. The DNA of the CDR3 is TGTGCCAGCAGCAGGCAGATCTATGGCTACACCTTC. This chain uses TRBV6-5 with TRBJ1-2, with D unresolved. The CDR3 has 12 residues. V lost 6 bases to trimming and J lost 4 bases, with 9 bases between them. Germline V gives CDR1 MNHEY, CDR2 SVGAGI.

The CDR3 region has the DNA TGTGCCAGTACCATAGACAGGGGGCCTACTGAAGCTTTCTTT. The encoded protein is CASTIDRGPTEAFF. The gene calls are TRBV19 and TRBJ1-1, with 10 bases fitting TRBD1. This CDR3 comprises 14 residues. Germline CDR1 is LNHDA and CDR2 is SQIVND (reference sequence). V trimming: 7 bases; J trimming: 5 bases; junction bases outside the gene matches: 7.

The CDR3 sequence: CASSPGRRGGYTEAFF. CDR3 DNA: TGTGCCAGCAGCCCGGGAAGGAGGGGGGGGTACACTGAAGCTTTCTTT. V and J are TRBV28 and TRBJ1-1; possibly TRBD1 for D (6 bases). The CDR3 spans 16 residues. V was clipped by 6 bases and J by 3 bases, with 20 bases between them. From germline, CDR1 is MDHEN and CDR2 SYDVKM.

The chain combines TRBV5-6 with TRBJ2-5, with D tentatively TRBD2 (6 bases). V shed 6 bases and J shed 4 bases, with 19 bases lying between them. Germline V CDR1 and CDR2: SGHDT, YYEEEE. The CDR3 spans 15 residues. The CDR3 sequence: CASTPFGGNGETQYF. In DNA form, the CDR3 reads TGTGCCAGCACCCCCTTCGGGGGTAATGGAGAGACCCAGTACTTC.

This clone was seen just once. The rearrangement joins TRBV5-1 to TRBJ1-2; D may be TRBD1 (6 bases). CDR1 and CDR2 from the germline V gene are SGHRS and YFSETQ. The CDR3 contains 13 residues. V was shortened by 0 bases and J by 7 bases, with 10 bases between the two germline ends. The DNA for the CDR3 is TGCGCCAGCAGCTTGGAGGGACACGGTGGCTACACCTTC. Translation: CASSLEGHGGYTF.

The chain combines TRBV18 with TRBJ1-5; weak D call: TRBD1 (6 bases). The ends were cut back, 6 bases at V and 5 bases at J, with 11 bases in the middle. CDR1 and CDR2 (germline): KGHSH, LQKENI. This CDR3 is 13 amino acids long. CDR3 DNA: TGTGCCAGCTCGGGGGACAAAGATCAGCCCCAGCATTTT. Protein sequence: CASSGDKDQPQHF.

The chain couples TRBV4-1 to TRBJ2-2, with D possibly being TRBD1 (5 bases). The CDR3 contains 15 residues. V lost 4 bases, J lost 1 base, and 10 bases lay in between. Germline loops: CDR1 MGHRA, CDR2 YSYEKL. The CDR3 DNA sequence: TGCGCCAGCAGCCCTGGGGCTGAGAACACCGGGGAGCTGTTTTTT. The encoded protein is CASSPGAENTGELFF.

Here the CDR3 reads CASSLSSGYTF. The CDR3 bases are TGTGCCAGCAGCTTATCGTCCGGCTACACCTTC. The chain carries TRBV2 and TRBJ1-2, with D uncertain. V lost 6 bases and J lost 8, with 10 bases in between. Per the germline V gene, CDR1 is SNHLY and CDR2 is FYNNEI. The CDR3 runs 11 residues.

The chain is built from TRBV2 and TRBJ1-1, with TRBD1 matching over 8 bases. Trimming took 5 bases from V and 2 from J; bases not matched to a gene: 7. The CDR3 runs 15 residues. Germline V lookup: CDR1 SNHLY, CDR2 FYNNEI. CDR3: CASSKQGGGNTEAFF. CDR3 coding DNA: TGTGCCAGCAGTAAACAGGGGGGGGGAAACACTGAAGCTTTCTTT.

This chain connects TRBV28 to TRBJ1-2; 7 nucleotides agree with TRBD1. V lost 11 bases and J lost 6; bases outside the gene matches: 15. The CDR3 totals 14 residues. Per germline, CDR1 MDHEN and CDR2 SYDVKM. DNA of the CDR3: TGTGCCTCCATAACGGGACAGAGATTCCATGGCTACACCTTC. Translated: CASITGQRFHGYTF.

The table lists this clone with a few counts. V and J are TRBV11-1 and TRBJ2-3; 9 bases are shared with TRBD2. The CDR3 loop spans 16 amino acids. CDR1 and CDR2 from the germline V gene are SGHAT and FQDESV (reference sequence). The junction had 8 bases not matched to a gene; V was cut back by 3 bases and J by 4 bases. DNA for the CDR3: TGTGCCAGCAGCTTTCGGCTAGCGGGGAAGTCAGATACGCAGTATTTT. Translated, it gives CASSFRLAGKSDTQYF.

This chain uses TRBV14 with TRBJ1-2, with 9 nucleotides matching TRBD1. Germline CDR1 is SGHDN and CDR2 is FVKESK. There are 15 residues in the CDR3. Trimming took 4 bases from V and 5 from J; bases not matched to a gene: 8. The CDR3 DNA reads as TGTGCCAGCAGCCCCACAGGGGGCTCCGGTTATGGCTACACCTTC. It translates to CASSPTGGSGYGYTF.

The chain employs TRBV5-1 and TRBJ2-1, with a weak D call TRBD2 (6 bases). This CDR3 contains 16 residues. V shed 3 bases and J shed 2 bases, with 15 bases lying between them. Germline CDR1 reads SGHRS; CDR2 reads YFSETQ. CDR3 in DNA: TGCGCCAGCAGCTACCTCGGGGGTATCCCCTACAATGAGCAGTTCTTC. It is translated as CASSYLGGIPYNEQFF.

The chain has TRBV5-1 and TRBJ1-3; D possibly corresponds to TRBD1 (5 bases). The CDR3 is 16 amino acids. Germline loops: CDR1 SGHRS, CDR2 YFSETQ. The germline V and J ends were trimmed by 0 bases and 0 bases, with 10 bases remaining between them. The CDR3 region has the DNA TGCGCCAGCAGCTTGGACAGGCCCTACTCTGGAAACACCATATATTTT. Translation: CASSLDRPYSGNTIYF.

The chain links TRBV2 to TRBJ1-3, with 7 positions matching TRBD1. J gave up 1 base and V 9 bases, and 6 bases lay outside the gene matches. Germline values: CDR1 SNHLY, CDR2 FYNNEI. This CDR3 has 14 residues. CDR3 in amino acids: CASSRDRSGNTIYF. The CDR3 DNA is TGTGCCAGTTCTCGGGACAGATCTGGAAACACCATATATTTT.

In DNA, the CDR3 is TGTGCCAGCAGTATCAGGGGTAACACTGAAGCTTTCTTT. Its protein is CASSIRGNTEAFF. The rearrangement links TRBV12-3 or TRBV12-4 to TRBJ1-1; TRBD1 might be the D (6 bases). This CDR3 comprises 13 residues. V was trimmed by 5 bases and J by 2 bases, leaving 9 bases between them.

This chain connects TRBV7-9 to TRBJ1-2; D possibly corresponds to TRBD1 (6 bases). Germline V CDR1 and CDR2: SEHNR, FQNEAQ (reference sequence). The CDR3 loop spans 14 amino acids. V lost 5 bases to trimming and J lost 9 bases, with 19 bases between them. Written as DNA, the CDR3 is TGTGCCAGCAGCCATGGGCCGGGGGGCTCTAGCTACACCTTC. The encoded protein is CASSHGPGGSSYTF.

The CDR3 is CAAWTGGSGGYTF. The CDR3 nucleotides read TGTGCCGCCTGGACGGGGGGCTCGGGTGGCTACACCTTC. The chain recombines TRBV27 with TRBJ1-2; weak D call: TRBD1 (6 bases). This CDR3 comprises 13 residues. CDR1 is MNHEY and CDR2 is SMNVEV in the germline V gene (reference sequence). Trimming took off 11 bases at V and 7 bases at J, with 20 bases between the two ends.

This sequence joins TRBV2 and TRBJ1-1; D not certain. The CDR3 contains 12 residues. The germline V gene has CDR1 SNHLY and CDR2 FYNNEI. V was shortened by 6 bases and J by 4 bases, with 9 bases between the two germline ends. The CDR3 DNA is TGTGCCAGCAGAAGGGAGTTCACTGAAGCTTTCTTT. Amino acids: CASRREFTEAFF.

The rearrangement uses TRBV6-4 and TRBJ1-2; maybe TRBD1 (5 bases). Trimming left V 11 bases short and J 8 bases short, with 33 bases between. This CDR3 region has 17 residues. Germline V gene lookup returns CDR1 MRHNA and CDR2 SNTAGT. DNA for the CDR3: TGTGCCGCTGGAGGGAGGGCGAGCCCGGAAGAGGGGAGCGGCTACACCTTC. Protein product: CAAGGRASPEEGSGYTF.

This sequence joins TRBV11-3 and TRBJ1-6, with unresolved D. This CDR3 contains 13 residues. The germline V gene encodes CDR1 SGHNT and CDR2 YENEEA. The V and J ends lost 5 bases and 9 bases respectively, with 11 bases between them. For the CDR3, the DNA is TGTGCCAGCAGCACCTCTCCCAGTTCACCCCTCCACTTT. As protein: CASSTSPSSPLHF.

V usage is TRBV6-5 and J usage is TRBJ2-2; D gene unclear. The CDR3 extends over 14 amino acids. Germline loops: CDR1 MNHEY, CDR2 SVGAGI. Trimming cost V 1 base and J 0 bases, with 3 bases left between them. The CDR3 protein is CASSYLTNTGELFF. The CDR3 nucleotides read TGTGCCAGCAGTTACTTAACGAACACCGGGGAGCTGTTTTTT.

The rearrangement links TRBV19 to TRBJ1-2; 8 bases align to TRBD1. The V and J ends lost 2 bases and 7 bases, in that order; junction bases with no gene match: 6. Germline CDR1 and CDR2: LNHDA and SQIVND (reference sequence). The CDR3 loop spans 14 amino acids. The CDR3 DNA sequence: TGTGCCAGTAGTATATGGGGCGACAGGGGTGGCTACACCTTC. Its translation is CASSIWGDRGGYTF.

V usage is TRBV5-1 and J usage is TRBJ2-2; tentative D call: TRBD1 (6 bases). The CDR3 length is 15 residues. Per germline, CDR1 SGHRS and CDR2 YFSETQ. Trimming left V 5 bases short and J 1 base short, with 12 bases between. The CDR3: CASSQTGLNTGELFF. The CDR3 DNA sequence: TGCGCCAGCAGTCAGACAGGACTGAACACCGGGGAGCTGTTTTTT.

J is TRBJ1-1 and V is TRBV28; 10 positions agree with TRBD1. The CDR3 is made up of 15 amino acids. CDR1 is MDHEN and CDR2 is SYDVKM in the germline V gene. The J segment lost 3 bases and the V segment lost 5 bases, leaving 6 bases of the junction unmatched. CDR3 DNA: TGTGCCAGCAGTCGACAGGGGGCGCGGGACACTGAAGCTTTCTTT. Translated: CASSRQGARDTEAFF.

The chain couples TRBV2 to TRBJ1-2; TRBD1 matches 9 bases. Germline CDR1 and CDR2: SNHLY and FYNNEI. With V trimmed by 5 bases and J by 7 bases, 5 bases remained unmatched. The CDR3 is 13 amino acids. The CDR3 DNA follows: TGTGCCAGCAGTAAACAGGGGGCGGGTGGCTACACCTTC. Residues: CASSKQGAGGYTF. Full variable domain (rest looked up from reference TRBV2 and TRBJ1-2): EPEVTQTPSHQVTQMGQEVILRCVPISNHLYFYWYRQILGQKVEFLVSFYNNEISEKSEIFDDQFSVERPDGSNFTLKIRSTKLEDSAMYFCASSKQGAGGYTFGSGTRLTVV.

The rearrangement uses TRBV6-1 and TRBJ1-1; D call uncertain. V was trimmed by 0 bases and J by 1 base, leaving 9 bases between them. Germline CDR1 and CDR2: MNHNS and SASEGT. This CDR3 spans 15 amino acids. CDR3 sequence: CASSEAGRRNTEAFF. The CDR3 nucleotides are TGTGCCAGCAGTGAAGCGGGCCGGCGGAACACTGAAGCTTTCTTT.